This T cell receptor (beta chain) derives from a study of cytomegalovirus exposure and HLA in healthy donors. Study-wide results and caveats: In an earlier analysis, most TCR beta V segments were productive about 87% or about 30% of the time. It was shown in a later analysis that HLA-associated TCR beta chains were more clonally expanded than other, equally common chains. In the analysis, some V segments, TRBV6-2 and TRBV6-3 included, were excluded as indistinguishable. The study flagged about 150 TCR beta chains as cytomegalovirus-associated.

For this clone: Its antigen is undetermined.

Primers for the PCR totalled 60 Vbeta and 13 Jbeta. Produced via immunoSEQ multiplex PCR; TCRdb's table is partial and in-frame only. Recorded for this sample: 100,000 to 150,000 clones. The CDR3 covers 16 residues. The germline V gene encodes CDR1 SGHTA and CDR2 FQGTGA. J gave up 5 bases and V 5 bases, and 4 bases lay outside the gene matches. This chain joins TRBV7-3 and TRBJ2-3; 16 nucleotides line up with TRBD2. The source material was PBMCs. This clonotype was sampled from a middle-aged woman in good health and CMV-seronegative. CDR3 sequence: CASSIGTSGGVDTQYF. The CDR3 coding sequence is TGTGCCAGCAGCATCGGGACTAGCGGGGGGGTAGATACGCAGTATTTT.